Described below is a single T cell receptor (beta chain) sequence and its context. Study processing details: Amplification from reference gene primers served as the basis for estimated nucleated cell counts. Measured with immunoSEQ multiplex PCR; TCRdb has only the in-frame clones, and not every one. The V and J calls and clone size come from that table; D and trimming were worked out from the DNA. The sample has about 120,000 clones; around 86% are singletons. This entry is derived from a study of blood T cell repertoires in COVID-19. About the research overall: The United States, Italy and Spain supplied acute and convalescent COVID-19 samples. PBMCs, B-cell-depleted T cells, or T cells provided the cDNA or gDNA that made up the material.

This CDR3 comprises 13 residues. Trimming stripped 3 bases from V and 4 bases from J, with 9 bases between. This sequence originates from a man aged 80 or over with acute or convalescent COVID-19. Specimen: peripheral blood. This chain joins TRBV12-3 or TRBV12-4 and TRBJ1-1; a weak D match, TRBD1 (6 bases). CDR3 in DNA: TGTGCCAGCAGTTTTCAGGGGAGCACTGAAGCTTTCTTT. Its translation: CASSFQGSTEAFF.